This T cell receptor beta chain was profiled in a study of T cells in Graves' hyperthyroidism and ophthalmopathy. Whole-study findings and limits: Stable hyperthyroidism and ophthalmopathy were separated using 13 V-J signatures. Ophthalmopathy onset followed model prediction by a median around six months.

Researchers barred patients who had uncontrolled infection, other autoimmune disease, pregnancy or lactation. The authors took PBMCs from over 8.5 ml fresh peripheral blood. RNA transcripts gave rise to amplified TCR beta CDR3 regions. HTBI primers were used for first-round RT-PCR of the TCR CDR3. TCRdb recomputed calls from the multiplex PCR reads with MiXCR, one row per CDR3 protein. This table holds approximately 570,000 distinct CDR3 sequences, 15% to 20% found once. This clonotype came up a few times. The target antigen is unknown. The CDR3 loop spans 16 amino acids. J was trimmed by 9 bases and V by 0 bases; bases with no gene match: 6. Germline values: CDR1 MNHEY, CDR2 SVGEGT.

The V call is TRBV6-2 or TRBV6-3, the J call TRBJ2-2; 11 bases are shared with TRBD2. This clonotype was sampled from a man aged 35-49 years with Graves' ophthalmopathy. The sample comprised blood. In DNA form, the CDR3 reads TGTGCCAGCAGTTACTCTAGCGGGAGGGGCCCGCGGGAGCTGTTTTTT. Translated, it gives CASSYSSGRGPRELFF.